The clone carrying this T cell receptor (beta chain) was seen at least ten times. Its antigen is not identified. Over 18 months, lack of ophthalmopathy progression marked Graves' hyperthyroidism as stable. Participants, patients aged 18 to 65, had newly diagnosed hyperthyroidism with a duration under 2 months. Diagnoses rested on clinical symptoms, serum thyroxine and TRAb, thyroid ultrasound and orbital computed tomography. This sample was taken from a study of T cells in Graves' hyperthyroidism and ophthalmopathy. General study points: A median about 6.5 months before onset, the model predicted ophthalmopathy.

Amplification of TCR beta CDR3 regions used RNA as the template. With the HTBI primer set, the TCR CDR3 went through a first round of RT-PCR. One entry per CDR3 protein results from TCRdb running MiXCR on the multiplex PCR reads. The table has around 520,000 distinct CDR3 sequences, about 14% seen once; the top ten hold approximately 14%. CDR3 size: 13 residues. The germline CDR1 and CDR2 sequences are DFQATT and SNEGSKA (reference sequence). V was clipped by 3 bases and J by 4 bases, with 12 bases between them. The sample taken for sequencing was blood. The chain joins TRBV20-1 to TRBJ2-5; D unclear. The receptor comes from a woman aged 40 to 50 with Graves' hyperthyroidism. CDR3 sequence reads: CSASSPKGETQYF. CDR3 nucleotide sequence: TGCAGTGCTAGCTCGCCAAAGGGAGAGACCCAGTACTTC.